This T cell receptor beta chain was identified in a study of T cell repertoires in cytomegalovirus infection (dated by TCRdb to between 2018 and 2021). With respect to the entire study: Because public TCR beta signatures pointed to carriage of CMV infection together with the matching HLA type, the HLA type of each donor mattered for the analysis. The research as a whole found: The ex vivo response was dominated by HLA-C-restricted CMV-specific TCR beta clonotypes, and the single most frequent clonotype in two of eight donors was supplied by these HLA-C-restricted clonotypes. In both this cohort and an independent roughly 350-donor cohort, the cumulative frequency of public TCR beta family members distinguished carriers of CMV infection plus the relevant HLA type.

Instrument on record: Illumina HiSeq 1500. TCRdb reworked the public reads: Q25 trimming with fastp, MiXCR clone assembly, productive beta chains retained. Rows are combined by CDR3 protein, so each entry shows the most common genes and DNA. Across this sample there are roughly 630,000 distinct CDR3 sequences, with 20% to 30% seen only once. The ten most abundant clones make up 7.5% to 9% of the sample. Details on this clonotype: Its specific antigen is unknown. There are no base qualities to consult, and no much larger clone falls within one base.

The CDR3, from cysteine to phenylalanine, totals 17 residues. Solely the CDR3 DNA is kept, with 51 bases framed from the first base. V sheds 6 bases and J sheds 4 bases, leaving 22 bases between their ends. The germline V gene yields LGHNT for CDR1 and FRNRAP for CDR2. The rearrangement combines TRBV12-5 with TRBJ1-5; the D gene is perhaps TRBD1, on 5 matching bases. This clonotype was obtained from a human donor in good health (CMV status not recorded). Some clones in this sample may be carry-over from other donors' samples. Specimen: CD8+ T cells from PBMCs. The base sequence is TGTGCTAGTGGCTTCCTTCTCGGACAAGGAGGGAATCAGCCCCAGCATTTT. It specifies CASGFLLGQGGNQPQHF.